The 32 T cell receptor beta chains below come from one sample, sequenced in a study of T cell repertoires in cytomegalovirus infection. Their antigen targets remain unknown. TCRdb re-called the reads with MiXCR, one entry per CDR3 protein. This table has a few hundred thousand distinct CDR3 sequences, 35% to 50% appearing once. Sequenced here: cultured PBMCs, sampled from culture after CMV antigen stimulation. Every receptor here comes from a human donor in good health (CMV status not recorded). Some clones in this sample may be carry-over from other donors' samples.

The chain couples TRBV11-3 to TRBJ2-3; no clear D gene. The CDR3 is made up of 12 amino acids. The V and J ends lost 4 bases and 5 bases respectively, with 7 bases between them. Germline V gene sequence: CDR1 SGHNT, CDR2 YENEEA. The CDR3 nucleotides read TGTGCCAGCAGCTCTTCCGAAGATACGCAGTATTTT. Amino acids: CASSSSEDTQYF.

The chain combines TRBV10-3 with TRBJ2-5; 9 bases are shared with TRBD2. V lost 3 bases and J lost 5; bases outside the gene matches: 7. In germline, CDR1 is ENHRY, CDR2 SYGVKD. CDR3 length: 15 residues. The CDR3 loop reads CAISERGRGVETQYF. The DNA for the CDR3 is TGTGCCATCAGTGAACGCGGGAGGGGCGTGGAGACCCAGTACTTC.

V and J are TRBV11-2 and TRBJ2-1; unclear D gene. Germline V CDR1 and CDR2: SGHAT, FQNNGV. The CDR3 consists of 16 residues. The V gene lost 4 bases and the J gene lost 0 bases, with 13 bases spanning the gap. The CDR3 DNA follows: TGTGCCAGCAGCTCTTACAGAAACCCCTCCTACAATGAGCAGTTCTTC. Translated, it gives CASSSYRNPSYNEQFF.

This clonotype was seen a few times. This chain uses TRBV6-1 with TRBJ1-2; a possible D gene is TRBD1 (6 bases). Germline V lookup: CDR1 MNHNS, CDR2 SASEGT. V was pared by 2 bases and J by 4 bases, with 11 bases between. This CDR3 comprises 14 residues. CDR3 amino acids: CASSELDRIYGYTF. DNA for the CDR3: TGTGCCAGCAGTGAACTCGACAGGATCTATGGCTACACCTTC.

This chain uses TRBV7-8 with TRBJ2-7, with D possibly TRBD1 on 6 matching bases. CDR1 SGHVS and CDR2 FQNEAQ come from the germline V gene. CDR3 length equals 17 residues. Between the trimmed V and J ends, which lost 6 bases and 1 base, there was a span of 22 bases. CDR3 protein: CASRSLGGWDRSYEQYF. In DNA, the CDR3 is TGTGCCAGCAGGAGTTTAGGGGGATGGGACCGATCCTACGAGCAGTACTTC.

The chain couples TRBV20-1 to TRBJ1-2; D is uncertain. The CDR3 loop spans 13 amino acids. Germline-derived CDR1 and CDR2 are DFQATT and SNEGSKA (reference sequence). The germline V and J ends were trimmed by 0 bases and 8 bases, with 13 bases remaining between them. The CDR3 DNA sequence: TGCAGTGCTAGAGAGATGGGGAATTGGGGCTACACCTTC. This translates into CSAREMGNWGYTF.

This clonotype turned up a few times. The genes are TRBV7-2 and TRBJ1-1, with 7 bases matching TRBD1. Germline CDR1 is SGHTA and CDR2 is FQGNSA. The CDR3 sequence is 15 residues long. Trimming at V came to 3 bases and at J to 4 bases, leaving 8 bases not matched to a gene. CDR3 sequence (DNA): TGTGCCAGCAGCTTTACCGGGACAGCCGGCACTGAAGCTTTCTTT. This gives the protein CASSFTGTAGTEAFF. Supplemented by reference TRBV7-2 and TRBJ1-1, the full variable domain reads GAGVSQSPSNKVTEKGKDVELRCDPISGHTALYWYRQSLGQGLEFLIYFQGNSAPDKSGLPSDRFSAERTGGSVSTLTIQRTQQEDSAVYLCASSFTGTAGTEAFFGQGTRLTVV.

The chain links TRBV7-8 to TRBJ2-7; tentatively, D is TRBD2 (6 bases). Per the germline V gene, CDR1 is SGHVS and CDR2 is FQNEAQ. This CDR3 has 14 amino acids. Trimming pared 7 bases from V and 2 bases from J, leaving 15 bases between. The CDR3 here is CASTPLANAYEQYF. As DNA, the CDR3 is TGTGCCAGCACCCCTCTAGCGAACGCCTACGAGCAGTACTTC.

The CDR3 coding sequence is TGTGCTAGTGGCGGAACGGATGAAGCTTTCTTT. Translation: CASGGTDEAFF. This rearrangement joins TRBV12-5 to TRBJ1-1; the D is unclear. The CDR3 spans 11 residues. V lost 6 bases and J lost 7, with 9 bases in between. CDR1 is LGHNT, CDR2 FRNRAP, per germline.

V and J are TRBV4-1 and TRBJ2-7; TRBD2 matches 8 bases. The CDR3 runs to 16 residues. V shed 0 bases and J 0 bases; nucleotides not matched to a gene: 4. From germline, CDR1 is MGHRA and CDR2 YSYEKL. The CDR3 nucleotides read TGCGCCAGCAGCCAAGATACGAGCGGGAGCTCCTACGAGCAGTACTTC. It encodes CASSQDTSGSSYEQYF.

Many counts were recorded for this clonotype. This chain joins TRBV7-8 and TRBJ2-7; D could derive from TRBD1 or TRBD2 (5 bases each). V lost 5 bases and J lost 2, with 10 bases in between. The CDR3 runs 13 residues. Germline V gene sequence: CDR1 SGHVS, CDR2 FQNEAQ. The CDR3 is CASSGGRAYEQYF. The CDR3 DNA follows: TGTGCCAGCAGCGGGGGTAGAGCCTACGAGCAGTACTTC.

This clonotype has a handful of counts. The chain employs TRBV4-1 and TRBJ2-7; D possibly corresponds to TRBD1 (6 bases). Germline CDR1 reads MGHRA; CDR2 reads YSYEKL. The CDR3 runs to 16 residues. Trimming pared 1 base from V and 4 bases from J, leaving 17 bases between. CDR3 DNA: TGCGCCAGCAGCCAAGCCCGGGGCAGGGGACGATACGAGCAGTACTTC. It encodes CASSQARGRGRYEQYF.

The V gene is TRBV6-6, the J gene TRBJ1-5; tentatively, D is TRBD1 (6 bases). This CDR3 has 15 amino acids. V was clipped by 6 bases and J by 3 bases, with 15 bases between them. Germline CDR1 reads MNHNY; CDR2 reads SVGAGI (reference sequence). This chain's CDR3 is CASSYRQAPNQPQHF. The CDR3 bases are TGTGCCAGCAGCTACCGACAGGCTCCCAATCAGCCCCAGCATTTT.

The rearrangement uses TRBV20-1 and TRBJ2-3; maybe TRBD2 (6 bases). Germline V lookup: CDR1 DFQATT, CDR2 SNEGSKA (reference sequence). This CDR3 region has 20 residues. With 5 bases removed from V and 0 bases from J, the gap between germline ends came to 30 bases. CDR3 residues: CSALSPSADLAVFSTDTQYF. CDR3 DNA sequence: TGCAGTGCTTTGTCCCCATCGGCGGATTTAGCGGTCTTTAGCACAGATACGCAGTATTTT.

This clonotype was counted only a few times. This chain connects TRBV7-8 to TRBJ1-2; the match to TRBD1 covers 8 bases. The CDR3 has 13 amino acids. V dropped 6 bases and J dropped 8; count of bases not matched to a gene: 8. Germline CDR1 SGHVS, CDR2 FQNEAQ. The CDR3 loop is CASSHTGGNGYTF. CDR3 nucleotide sequence: TGTGCCAGCAGTCATACAGGGGGAAACGGCTACACCTTC.

In this sample, this clonotype turned up many times. The rearrangement uses TRBV27 and TRBJ1-4; D might be TRBD1 (5 bases). V was trimmed by 5 bases and J by 7 bases, leaving 11 bases between them. The germline V gene has CDR1 MNHEY and CDR2 SMNVEV (reference sequence). The CDR3 length is 13 residues. Written as DNA, the CDR3 is TGTGCCAGCAGTCCGGGGGGGATTGAAAAACTGTTTTTT. As protein: CASSPGGIEKLFF.

The chain links TRBV11-3 to TRBJ2-1, with TRBD2 matching 15 bases. Germline V lookup: CDR1 SGHNT, CDR2 YENEEA. Unmatched junction bases numbered 4, after V lost 4 bases and J lost 12 bases. The CDR3 has 14 residues. The CDR3 DNA reads as TGTGCCAGCAGCTCCGGGACTAGCGGGAGGACGCAGTTCTTC. Its translation is CASSSGTSGRTQFF.

The chain employs TRBV7-9 and TRBJ2-7, with 13 bases lining up with TRBD2. Germline CDR1 and CDR2: SEHNR and FQNEAQ (reference sequence). There are 17 residues in the CDR3. V lost 2 bases, J lost 4 bases, and 8 bases stayed unmatched. DNA for the CDR3: TGTGCCAGCAGCTTATCCCGGACTAGCGGGAGCTTTTACGAGCAGTACTTC. It encodes CASSLSRTSGSFYEQYF.

There are many counts of this clonotype. This rearrangement joins TRBV7-2 to TRBJ2-2, with a possible D match to TRBD2 (6 bases). The CDR3 has 14 amino acids. V was clipped by 6 bases and J by 2 bases, with 10 bases between them. Looked up from germline, CDR1 is SGHTA and CDR2 is FQGNSA. The chain's CDR3 is CASRYSGNTGELFF. CDR3 in DNA: TGTGCCAGCAGATATAGCGGAAACACCGGGGAGCTGTTTTTT.

This clonotype was detected only a few times. The chain has TRBV7-2 and TRBJ2-5; D remains unclear. Germline V gives CDR1 SGHTA, CDR2 FQGNSA. The CDR3 sequence is 14 residues long. Trimming cost V 4 bases and J 7 bases, with 16 bases left between them. The CDR3 loop reads CASSSPESFRTQYF. In nucleotides, the CDR3 is TGTGCCAGCAGCTCACCCGAGTCCTTTAGGACCCAGTACTTC.

This chain links TRBV19 with TRBJ1-3, with D hard to call. Trimming shortened V by 8 bases and J by 0 bases, and 11 bases separated the two germline ends. Germline CDR1 reads LNHDA; CDR2 reads SQIVND (reference sequence). The CDR3 sequence is 14 residues long. The CDR3: CASAPQASGNTIYF. The DNA of the CDR3 is TGTGCCAGTGCCCCGCAGGCCTCTGGAAACACCATATATTTT.

This clonotype was found many times. The chain has TRBV7-6 and TRBJ2-7; D is possibly TRBD2 (5 bases). The V gene's germline CDR1 is SGHVS and CDR2 FNYEAQ. The CDR3 has 14 amino acids. The ends were cut back, 4 bases at V and 6 bases at J, with 16 bases in the middle. The CDR3 region is CASSSRTDVGEQYF. For the CDR3, the DNA is TGTGCCAGCAGCTCGCGGACTGACGTAGGCGAGCAGTACTTC.

There are a few counts of this clonotype. V usage is TRBV10-3 and J usage is TRBJ2-5; TRBD1 matches 8 bases. This CDR3 contains 16 residues. Per germline, CDR1 ENHRY and CDR2 SYGVKD. Trimming took 6 bases from V and 2 from J; bases not matched to a gene: 11. The CDR3 DNA follows: TGTGCCATCAGCTCTCTAGGACAGGGTGGTCAAGAGACCCAGTACTTC. The encoded protein is CAISSLGQGGQETQYF.

V gene TRBV6-5 combines with J gene TRBJ2-3, with D tentatively TRBD2 (6 bases). Trimming stripped 4 bases from V and 2 bases from J, with 16 bases between. Germline V CDR1 and CDR2: MNHEY, SVGAGI. This CDR3 is built from 16 residues. The CDR3 DNA reads as TGTGCCAGCAGTTTACTAGCCTCTAAGCCCACAGATACGCAGTATTTT. It is translated as CASSLLASKPTDTQYF.

This clonotype has only a few counts. J is TRBJ1-6 and V is TRBV6-1, with D perhaps matching TRBD1 (6 bases). This CDR3 has 14 amino acids. Trimming cost V 6 bases and J 10 bases, with 16 bases left between them. The germline V gene encodes CDR1 MNHNS and CDR2 SASEGT. This chain's CDR3 is CASRDTDRNSPLHF. The CDR3 DNA follows: TGTGCCAGCAGAGACACAGACAGGAACTCACCCCTCCACTTT.

Remarks on this clonotype: Because the CDR3's place on the DNA is in doubt, the DNA is left out and the CDR3 is given as listed by TCRdb. This chain connects TRBV12-3 or TRBV12-4 to TRBJ1-2. The CDR3 is 12 residues long, ends included. The CDR3 region is CASSSSSPGYTF.

The chain links TRBV24-1 to TRBJ2-3; 7 positions match TRBD2. The J segment lost 5 bases and the V segment lost 5 bases, leaving 3 bases of the junction unmatched. This CDR3 is built from 13 residues. Germline CDR1 is KGHDR and CDR2 is SFDVKD. CDR3 sequence reads: CATSGGGEDTQYF. For the CDR3, the DNA is TGTGCCACCAGTGGCGGGGGTGAAGATACGCAGTATTTT.

This clonotype has only a few counts. The chain carries TRBV28 and TRBJ1-1; tentatively, D is TRBD1 (5 bases). The CDR3 length is 15 residues. Germline-derived CDR1 and CDR2 are MDHEN and SYDVKM. V dropped 5 bases and J dropped 4 bases, with 17 bases sitting between them. The CDR3 sequence: CASSLGGRQGTEAFF. In DNA form, the CDR3 reads TGTGCCAGCAGTCTCGGTGGCCGTCAGGGCACTGAAGCTTTCTTT.

J is TRBJ1-1 and V is TRBV15; D gene uncertain. CDR3 length: 15 amino acids. The germline gives CDR1 LNHNV, CDR2 YYDKDF (reference sequence). Trimming took off 6 bases at V and 6 bases at J, with 20 bases between the two ends. The DNA of the CDR3 is TGTGCCACCAGTCCAAGGAGGGTAAGGACGGCTGAAGCTTTCTTT. This translates into CATSPRRVRTAEAFF.

This clonotype was seen a handful of times. This rearrangement joins TRBV3-1 to TRBJ1-1; D perhaps matches TRBD1 (6 bases). Germline V CDR1 and CDR2: LGHDT, YNNKEL (reference sequence). V lost 5 bases and J lost 8, with 12 bases in between. The CDR3 loop spans 12 amino acids. The CDR3 sequence is CASSGGGGEAFF. Here the CDR3 DNA reads TGTGCCAGCAGCGGGGGGGGCGGGGAAGCTTTCTTT.

The rearrangement uses TRBV27 and TRBJ2-3; no clear D gene. Trimming shortened V by 10 bases and J by 6 bases, and 17 bases separated the two germline ends. Looked up from germline, CDR1 is MNHEY and CDR2 is SMNVEV (reference sequence). The CDR3 is made up of 13 amino acids. The CDR3 protein is CAIQPHNQDTQYF. In DNA form, the CDR3 reads TGTGCCATCCAACCCCACAATCAGGATACGCAGTATTTT.

The chain links TRBV3-1 to TRBJ2-2; 8 nucleotides line up with TRBD2. Germline V gives CDR1 LGHDT, CDR2 YNNKEL (reference sequence). After removal of 5 bases from V and 3 bases from J, the junction contained 11 bases not matched to a gene. This CDR3 comprises 17 residues. The CDR3 nucleotides are TGTGCCAGCAGCTTCTTTGGTCGGGGGGGCCACACCGGGGAGCTGTTTTTT. Encoded protein: CASSFFGRGGHTGELFF.